The clone carrying this T cell receptor (beta chain) showed up just a few times. The target antigen is unknown. The data derive from a study of cytomegalovirus exposure and HLA in healthy donors. Study-level points and caveats: Many donors shared some public TCRs, even though most TCR sequences were rare. CMV serostatus alone was available as immune exposure information.

Trimming pared 0 bases from V and 1 base from J, leaving 12 bases between. Germline-derived CDR1 and CDR2 are MNHEY and SVGAGI. The CDR3 runs to 16 residues. Both 60 Vbeta primers and 13 Jbeta primers went into the PCR. TCRdb's copy holds only in-frame clones and misses some; the assay was immunoSEQ multiplex PCR. The data contain approximately 140,000 clones, about four fifths of them singletons. J is TRBJ2-5 and V is TRBV6-5; tentative D call: TRBD2 (5 bases). The TCR comes from a man aged 18 to 35 in good health and CMV-seropositive. Sequenced: PBMCs. CDR3 in amino acids: CASSYSRLTIQETQYF. CDR3 DNA sequence: TGTGCCAGCAGTTACTCGCGGCTGACTATCCAAGAGACCCAGTACTTC.